Following are 28 T cell receptor beta chains from one sample sequenced in a study of blood T cell repertoires in COVID-19. This table comes from immunoSEQ multiplex PCR, and its TCRdb copy is limited to in-frame clones, with some not included. The profile shows around 190,000 clones, roughly 87% of them singletons. The specimen sequenced was PBMCs or T cells enriched from blood (not recorded which). Receptor source: a young man with acute COVID-19.

The chain carries TRBV7-9 and TRBJ1-1; 9 bases are a match to TRBD1. This CDR3 spans 14 amino acids. Losses at the gene ends were 11 bases for V and 6 bases for J; bases not matched to a gene: 13. Germline V gives CDR1 SEHNR, CDR2 FQNEAQ (reference sequence). CDR3: CAGKAGQGGPEAFF. CDR3 coding DNA: TGTGCCGGAAAGGCGGGACAGGGTGGCCCTGAAGCTTTCTTT.

This chain connects TRBV19 to TRBJ1-1; a possible D gene is TRBD1 (5 bases). V gave up 7 bases and J gave up 8 bases, with 11 bases separating them. Germline loops: CDR1 LNHDA, CDR2 SQIVND (reference sequence). The CDR3 has 11 amino acids. The CDR3 spells CASTVGGEAFF. For the CDR3, the DNA is TGTGCCAGTACCGTCGGGGGAGAAGCTTTCTTT.

The V call is TRBV18, the J call TRBJ1-1; perhaps TRBD1 as D (5 bases). Per the germline V gene, CDR1 is KGHSH and CDR2 is LQKENI. Trimming stripped 1 base from V and 3 bases from J, with 15 bases between. This CDR3 region has 16 residues. The DNA of the CDR3 is TGTGCCAGCTCACCACAGGGCGGAGGGGTAGACACTGAAGCTTTCTTT. This encodes CASSPQGGGVDTEAFF. The full variable domain, its missing parts supplied by reference TRBV18 and TRBJ1-1, is NAGVMQNPRHLVRRRGQEARLRCSPMKGHSHVYWYRQLPEEGLKFMVYLQKENIIDESGMPKERFSAEFPKEGPSILRIQQVVRGDSAAYFCASSPQGGGVDTEAFFGQGTRLTVV.

The chain carries TRBV7-2 and TRBJ2-2; no firm D call. CDR3 length equals 15 residues. Per germline, CDR1 SGHTA and CDR2 FQGNSA. Trimming removed 0 bases from V and 1 base from J, with 6 bases in between. In DNA, the CDR3 is TGTGCCAGCAGCTTAGCGCGACAGAACACCGGGGAGCTGTTTTTT. This codes for CASSLARQNTGELFF. The full variable domain, completed using reference TRBV7-2 and TRBJ2-2, is GAGVSQSPSNKVTEKGKDVELRCDPISGHTALYWYRQSLGQGLEFLIYFQGNSAPDKSGLPSDRFSAERTGGSVSTLTIQRTQQEDSAVYLCASSLARQNTGELFFGEGSRLTVL.

The V gene is TRBV29-1, the J gene TRBJ2-7; 9 nucleotides align to TRBD2. V was pared by 4 bases and J by 7 bases, with 8 bases of the junction left unmatched. Germline V gene lookup returns CDR1 SQVTM and CDR2 ANQGSEA. This CDR3 is 13 amino acids long. CDR3 nucleotide sequence: TGCAGCGTTGGTAGCGGGAGATTGAGGGAGCAGTACTTC. This translates into CSVGSGRLREQYF.

The chain carries TRBV28 and TRBJ2-1; 7 positions match TRBD2. This CDR3 contains 13 residues. Germline CDR1 is MDHEN and CDR2 is SYDVKM. J gave up 9 bases and V 4 bases, and 6 bases lay outside the gene matches. In nucleotides, the CDR3 is TGTGCCAGCAGTTCAGAAAGCGGGGCTGAGCAGTTCTTC. Translating gives CASSSESGAEQFF. Based on the CDR3 plus reference TRBV28 and TRBJ2-1, the full variable domain is DVKVTQSSRYLVKRTGEKVFLECVQDMDHENMFWYRQDPGLGLRLIYFSYDVKMKEKGDIPEGYSVSREKKERFSLILESASTNQTSMYLCASSSESGAEQFFGPGTRLTVL.

The gene calls are TRBV5-1 and TRBJ1-3; D is possibly TRBD1 (5 bases). This CDR3 comprises 14 residues. CDR1 is SGHRS and CDR2 is YFSETQ in the germline V gene. The ends were cut back, 4 bases at V and 1 base at J, with 9 bases in the middle. The CDR3 region is CASSAQDSGNTIYF. As DNA, the CDR3 is TGCGCCAGCAGCGCACAGGATTCTGGAAACACCATATATTTT.

The chain links TRBV29-1 to TRBJ1-2, with 9 bases identical to TRBD1. Looked up from germline, CDR1 is SQVTM and CDR2 is ANQGSEA. V lost 1 base to trimming and J lost 6 bases; unmatched junction nucleotides: 18. The CDR3 totals 18 residues. In nucleotides, the CDR3 is TGCAGCGTTGAAGCAATACCGGGACAGGGAGGGATGGATGATGGCTACACCTTC. It translates to CSVEAIPGQGGMDDGYTF.

V is TRBV30 and J is TRBJ1-1; D is undetermined. This CDR3 is built from 14 residues. Germline values: CDR1 GTSNPN, CDR2 SVGIG (reference sequence). The V end was cut by 2 bases, the J end by 3 bases, with 13 bases between. The CDR3 DNA reads TGTGCCTGGAGTATAGGAGGGTACTACACTGAAGCTTTCTTT. Translating gives CAWSIGGYYTEAFF.

The V gene is TRBV6-2 or TRBV6-3, the J gene TRBJ2-7, with 15 bases that match TRBD2. Per germline, CDR1 MNHEY and CDR2 SVGEGT. With V trimmed by 5 bases and J by 3 bases, 5 bases remained unmatched. The length of the CDR3 is 16 residues. CDR3 DNA: TGTGCCAGCAGTCGTGGACTAGCGGGAGGGCACTACGAGCAGTACTTC. It specifies CASSRGLAGGHYEQYF.

V is TRBV10-3 and J is TRBJ1-1; 7 positions agree with TRBD1. Germline V gene sequence: CDR1 ENHRY, CDR2 SYGVKD. The trim removed 4 bases at V and 1 base at J, leaving 0 bases unmatched. CDR3 length: 13 residues. CDR3 region: CAISGTGNTEAFF. CDR3 DNA: TGTGCCATCAGTGGGACAGGGAACACTGAAGCTTTCTTT.

The V gene is TRBV2, the J gene TRBJ2-3, with a tentative D call TRBD1 (6 bases). Trimming pared 5 bases from V and 7 bases from J, leaving 10 bases between. Germline assignment: CDR1 SNHLY and CDR2 FYNNEI. The CDR3 spans 12 residues. The DNA of the CDR3 is TGTGCCAGCAGTCGCGACAGGAATACGCAGTATTTT. Its protein product is CASSRDRNTQYF.

The rearrangement links TRBV18 to TRBJ2-7, with TRBD1 identical over 10 bases. CDR1 is KGHSH and CDR2 is LQKENI in the germline V gene. With V trimmed by 0 bases and J by 3 bases, 5 bases remained unmatched. The CDR3 loop spans 16 amino acids. In DNA form, the CDR3 reads TGTGCCAGCTCACCACCGGGACAGGGGTTGGGCTACGAGCAGTACTTC. Its translation is CASSPPGQGLGYEQYF.

This clone has more than one count but fewer than ten. The chain carries TRBV28 and TRBJ1-2; a weak D match, TRBD1 (5 bases). V shed 3 bases and J shed 8 bases, with 16 bases lying between them. Germline V gene data show CDR1 as MDHEN and CDR2 as SYDVKM. The CDR3 loop spans 14 amino acids. This chain's CDR3 is CASSLSAWGDGYTF. The CDR3 DNA is TGTGCCAGCAGTTTGTCAGCGTGGGGGGACGGCTACACCTTC.

This clone occurred once. The chain combines TRBV6-5 with TRBJ2-2; 7 bases map to TRBD1. Trimming at V came to 8 bases and at J to 6 bases, leaving 6 bases not matched to a gene. Germline V gene lookup returns CDR1 MNHEY and CDR2 SVGAGI. The CDR3 sequence is 13 residues long. The CDR3 nucleotides read TGTGCCAGCCTAGACAGGGCCCCCGGGGAGCTGTTTTTT. Amino acid sequence: CASLDRAPGELFF.

The rearrangement joins TRBV14 to TRBJ2-1, with 11 bases fitting TRBD2. The germline CDR1 and CDR2 sequences are SGHDN and FVKESK. The CDR3 length is 18 residues. V trimming: 1 base; J trimming: 5 bases; junction bases outside the gene matches: 10. The CDR3 is CASSQVTSGKVFNNEQFF. As DNA, the CDR3 is TGTGCCAGCAGCCAAGTGACTAGCGGGAAGGTATTTAACAATGAGCAGTTCTTC.

CDR3 nucleotide sequence: TGTGCCAGCAGTTTCGGTAACCCCGGGAATGAGCAGTTCTTC. Translating gives CASSFGNPGNEQFF. This rearrangement joins TRBV27 to TRBJ2-1; D gene ambiguous. Trimming left V 3 bases short and J 7 bases short, with 13 bases between. The CDR3 is 14 residues long. From germline, CDR1 is MNHEY and CDR2 SMNVEV (reference sequence).

The rearrangement joins TRBV7-2 to TRBJ2-5, with D possibly being TRBD1 (6 bases). Trimming removed 1 base at V and 4 bases at J, with 13 bases between. Germline CDR1 SGHTA, CDR2 FQGNSA. This CDR3 has 15 amino acids. For the CDR3, the DNA is TGTGCCAGCAGCTTAGACAGGGTGATCGTAGAGACCCAGTACTTC. Protein sequence: CASSLDRVIVETQYF.

V and J are TRBV6-2 or TRBV6-3 and TRBJ2-1; no definite D call. There are 15 residues in the CDR3. The germline V gene encodes CDR1 MNHEY and CDR2 SVGEGT. Trimming pared 6 bases from V and 4 bases from J, leaving 16 bases between. This CDR3 is CASSADSPRYNEQFF. The CDR3 DNA sequence: TGTGCCAGCAGCGCTGACTCACCCCGTTACAATGAGCAGTTCTTC.

The chain employs TRBV7-8 and TRBJ2-6; no clear D. V lost 3 bases and J 0 bases, leaving 9 bases between the germline ends. This CDR3 is 16 amino acids long. Looked up from germline, CDR1 is SGHVS and CDR2 is FQNEAQ. This chain's CDR3 is CASSFGPVSGANVLTF. The CDR3 nucleotides are TGTGCCAGCAGCTTTGGGCCCGTCTCTGGGGCCAACGTCCTGACTTTC.

The chain combines TRBV6-4 with TRBJ2-1; a possible D gene is TRBD2 (5 bases). Per the germline V gene, CDR1 is MRHNA and CDR2 is SNTAGT. The ends were cut back, 2 bases at V and 4 bases at J, with 6 bases in the middle. The CDR3 sequence is 13 residues long. The CDR3 region is CASSDGEYNEQFF. The CDR3 DNA is TGTGCCAGCAGTGACGGGGAGTACAATGAGCAGTTCTTC.

V gene TRBV9 combines with J gene TRBJ2-3; 8 bases agree with TRBD1. This CDR3 has 16 residues. J gave up 0 bases and V 2 bases, and 5 bases lay outside the gene matches. Looked up from germline, CDR1 is SGDLS and CDR2 is YYNGEE. The CDR3 DNA is TGTGCCAGCAGCGTCGCTTGGACAGGGAGCACAGATACGCAGTATTTT. Encoded protein: CASSVAWTGSTDTQYF.

The chain carries TRBV28 and TRBJ2-3; tentative D call: TRBD2 (7 bases). This CDR3 has 17 amino acids. The germline V gene encodes CDR1 MDHEN and CDR2 SYDVKM. V dropped 6 bases and J dropped 5 bases, with 24 bases sitting between them. The CDR3 reads CASSPVGGASVGDTQYF. The DNA for the CDR3 is TGTGCCAGCAGCCCCGTTGGGGGGGCGAGTGTTGGAGATACGCAGTATTTT.

The chain carries TRBV28 and TRBJ2-7; D may be TRBD1 (6 bases). Germline V gene sequence: CDR1 MDHEN, CDR2 SYDVKM. The CDR3 runs 14 residues. V gave up 2 bases and J gave up 3 bases, with 11 bases separating them. DNA for the CDR3: TGTGCCAGCAGTTTAACAGGGCAAGACTACGAGCAGTACTTC. Encoded protein: CASSLTGQDYEQYF.

V gene TRBV27 combines with J gene TRBJ1-5; tentatively, D is TRBD1 (5 bases). V gave up 4 bases and J gave up 3 bases, with 16 bases separating them. The CDR3 length is 16 residues. Per germline, CDR1 MNHEY and CDR2 SMNVEV (reference sequence). The DNA of the CDR3 is TGTGCCAGCAGTTGGGGACTGCCGGGAACCAATCAGCCCCAGCATTTT. Residues: CASSWGLPGTNQPQHF.

This clone appeared once. This chain connects TRBV4-1 to TRBJ2-1; tentative D call: TRBD1 (5 bases). This CDR3 comprises 15 residues. Germline loops: CDR1 MGHRA, CDR2 YSYEKL. Trimming took off 5 bases at V and 0 bases at J, with 11 bases between the two ends. Here the CDR3 reads CASSNRQSSYNEQFF. Written as DNA, the CDR3 is TGCGCCAGCAGCAATCGACAGAGCTCCTACAATGAGCAGTTCTTC.

The chain carries TRBV19 and TRBJ2-1; 9 bases fit TRBD1. Germline V lookup: CDR1 LNHDA, CDR2 SQIVND (reference sequence). The junction had 9 bases not matched to a gene; V was cut back by 7 bases and J by 8 bases. This CDR3 spans 14 amino acids. The CDR3 region is CASNPTGGADEQFF. CDR3 DNA sequence: TGTGCCAGTAACCCCACAGGGGGCGCAGATGAGCAGTTCTTC. Full variable domain (missing parts from reference TRBV19 and TRBJ2-1): DGGITQSPKYLFRKEGQNVTLSCEQNLNHDAMYWYRQDPGQGLRLIYYSQIVNDFQKGDIAEGYSVSREKKESFPLTVTSAQKNPTAFYLCASNPTGGADEQFFGPGTRLTVL.

A note on this clone: The sample carries other DNA sequences with the same CDR3. The J gene is TRBJ1-5, the V gene TRBV19; a weak D match, TRBD1 (6 bases). Germline assignment: CDR1 LNHDA and CDR2 SQIVND (reference sequence). The V and J ends lost 4 bases and 0 bases respectively, with 10 bases between them. CDR3 size: 15 residues. CDR3 sequence: CASSRDNYSNQPQHF. DNA of the CDR3: TGTGCCAGTAGTAGGGACAATTATAGCAATCAGCCCCAGCATTTT.